The 24 T cell receptor beta chains below come from one sample, sequenced in a study of breast tumors, draining lymph nodes, adjacent tissues. TCRdb re-called the multiplex PCR reads through MiXCR, storing one row per CDR3 protein. The data show 130,000 or so distinct CDR3 sequences, 20% to 25% seen once. Breast cancer patients provided tissue from their axillary draining lymph nodes. Sequenced: axillary lymph node tissue. Every receptor here comes from a female donor with breast cancer. Some clones in this sample may be carry-over from other donors' samples.

This clonotype appeared a single time. Because the CDR3 is missing its conserved closing phenylalanine or tryptophan, this is likely a read error. This rearrangement joins TRBV20-1 to TRBJ1-2, with 8 positions matching TRBD1. CDR1 DFQATT and CDR2 SNEGSKA come from the germline V gene (reference sequence). This CDR3 spans 15 amino acids. For the CDR3, the DNA is TGCAGTGCCCGCTCCGGACAGGGAGATATCTATGACTACACCCTC. It yields the protein CSARSGQGDIYDYTL.

For this clonotype: This may be a read error: a much more frequent sequence differs by one nucleotide. The chain couples TRBV12-3 or TRBV12-4 to TRBJ2-3; D uncertain. CDR3 length: 14 amino acids. CDR3 amino acids: CAGSLSPVADTQYF. As DNA, the CDR3 is TGTGCCGGCAGTTTAAGTCCTGTCGCAGATACGCAGTATTTT.

This clonotype was seen more than once but under ten times. The chain links TRBV5-4 to TRBJ2-3, with TRBD1 matching 7 bases. Unmatched junction bases numbered 13, after V lost 0 bases and J lost 6 bases. The CDR3 loop spans 17 amino acids. From germline, CDR1 is SGHNT and CDR2 YYREEE (reference sequence). CDR3 nucleotide sequence: TGTGCCAGCAGCTTGGCCGGCTCAGGGGGTAGGGCGGATACGCAGTATTTT. Translated: CASSLAGSGGRADTQYF.

About this clonotype itself: It may be a read error: a sequence one base away is much more abundant. The rearrangement joins TRBV5-6 to TRBJ1-2; no clear D. CDR1 SGHDT and CDR2 YYEEEE come from the germline V gene. The CDR3 runs to 14 residues. V was clipped by 2 bases and J by 8 bases, with 16 bases between them. DNA for the CDR3: TGTGCCAGCAGCTTCCCAACGGAGGTGAGCGGCTACACCTTC. Translated: CASSFPTEVSGYTF. The full variable domain, with the rest looked up from reference TRBV5-6 and TRBJ1-2, is DAGVTQSPTHLIKTRGQQVTLRCSPKSGHDTVSWYQQALGQGPQFIFQYYEEEERQRGNFPDRFSGHQFPNYSSELNVNALLLGDSALYLCASSFPTEVSGYTFGSGTRLTVV.

In its sample, this clonotype was seen a few times. The chain uses TRBV24-1 and TRBJ2-7, with D tentatively TRBD2 (6 bases). Trimming took 9 bases from V and 6 from J, leaving 14 bases between them. The CDR3 consists of 12 residues. From germline, CDR1 is KGHDR and CDR2 SFDVKD. The CDR3 loop reads CATRGLEGEQYF. CDR3 coding DNA: TGTGCCACCCGGGGACTGGAGGGCGAGCAGTACTTC.

The chain combines TRBV30 with TRBJ2-1, with unresolved D. The V end lost 0 bases, the J end lost 6 bases, and 3 bases lay between the germline ends. Per germline, CDR1 GTSNPN and CDR2 SVGIG (reference sequence). CDR3 length equals 11 residues. Written as DNA, the CDR3 is TGTGCCTGGAGTGTAACCAATGAGCAGTTCTTC. The encoded protein is CAWSVTNEQFF.

About this clonotype: This sequence may be a read error, since a much larger clone differs from it by one base. The V call is TRBV7-9, the J call TRBJ1-5; D is undetermined. This CDR3 has 13 amino acids. Trimming left V 7 bases short and J 1 base short, with 8 bases between. CDR1 SEHNR and CDR2 FQNEAQ come from the germline V gene (reference sequence). The CDR3 sequence is CASNDNSNQPQHF. In DNA, the CDR3 is TGTGCCAGCAATGATAACAGCAATCAGCCCCAGCATTTT.

With regard to this clonotype: A read error may explain this, as a much larger clone is one base away. CDR3 loop: CSASLTNGSSTDTQYF. The CDR3 DNA sequence: TGCAGTGCTAGCTTGACTAACGGGTCTAGCACAGATACGCAGTATTTT. V is TRBV20-1 and J is TRBJ2-3; tentative D call: TRBD2 (5 bases). The CDR3 extends over 16 amino acids. Germline CDR1 is DFQATT and CDR2 is SNEGSKA (reference sequence). With 3 bases removed from V and 0 bases from J, the gap between germline ends came to 16 bases.

Notes on this clonotype: This clone may be a read error of a much larger clone one base away. The CDR3 sequence is CASSLTRDQPEHF. CDR3 in DNA: TGTGCCAGCAGCTTAACCAGAGATCAGCCCGAGCATTTT. V is TRBV11-2 and J is TRBJ1-5; D unclear. CDR3 length equals 13 residues. Germline V CDR1 and CDR2: SGHAT, FQNNGV. The whole variable domain, remainder taken from reference TRBV11-2 and TRBJ1-5, is EAGVAQSPRYKIIEKRQSVAFWCNPISGHATLYWYQQILGQGPKLLIQFQNNGVVDDSQLPKDRFSAERLKGVDSTLKIQPAKLEDSAVYLCASSLTRDQPEHFGDGTRLSIL.

Ten or more counts support this clonotype. J is TRBJ2-1 and V is TRBV4-2; D unclear. V gave up 0 bases and J gave up 9 bases, with 6 bases separating them. The CDR3 has 12 residues. Germline loops: CDR1 LGHNA, CDR2 YNFKEQ. In DNA form, the CDR3 reads TGTGCCAGCAGCCAAGATCGTGGTGAGCAGTTCTTC. This translates into CASSQDRGEQFF.

This clonotype appeared many times. V gene TRBV3-1 combines with J gene TRBJ1-2, with D possibly being TRBD1 (6 bases). With 0 bases removed from V and 2 bases from J, the gap between germline ends came to 10 bases. From germline, CDR1 is LGHDT and CDR2 YNNKEL (reference sequence). The length of the CDR3 is 15 residues. The CDR3 region has the DNA TGTGCCAGCAGCCAAGATGGGACACCCAACTATGGCTACACCTTC. Protein sequence: CASSQDGTPNYGYTF.

V gene TRBV5-5 combines with J gene TRBJ2-5; the match to TRBD1 covers 9 bases. CDR3 length equals 16 residues. V lost 1 base to trimming and J lost 7 bases; unmatched junction nucleotides: 11. CDR1 is SGHKS, CDR2 YYEKEE, per germline (reference sequence). The CDR3 loop is CASSLPQGQGTWTQYF. The CDR3 DNA reads TGTGCCAGCAGCTTGCCCCAAGGACAGGGGACATGGACCCAGTACTTC.

This clonotype has at least ten counts. This chain uses TRBV9 with TRBJ2-7; D ambiguous. Between the trimmed V and J ends, which lost 4 bases and 6 bases, there was a span of 8 bases. This CDR3 spans 11 amino acids. CDR1 is SGDLS, CDR2 YYNGEE, per germline. The CDR3 sequence: CASSILLEQYF. For the CDR3, the DNA is TGTGCCAGCAGCATCCTTCTCGAGCAGTACTTC.

For this clonotype: A junction boundary mismatches the germline segment, possibly from a read error. The rearrangement links TRBV3-1 to TRBJ2-4; tentative D call: TRBD1 (6 bases). CDR1 is LGHDT and CDR2 is YNNKEL in the germline V gene (reference sequence). The CDR3 runs 11 residues. The CDR3 loop is CASSQDRKVNF. The DNA for the CDR3 is TGTGCCAGCAGTCAAGACAGGAAGGTGAACTTC.

The chain carries TRBV4-1 and TRBJ2-3; the D gene is possibly TRBD2 (7 bases). Trimming removed 2 bases at V and 5 bases at J, with 23 bases between. Germline CDR1 MGHRA, CDR2 YSYEKL. The CDR3 extends over 18 amino acids. CDR3 sequence (DNA): TGCGCCAGCAGCCAAAAAGGGACAAGCGGGAATAAGGTAGATACGCAGTATTTT. Translated: CASSQKGTSGNKVDTQYF.

The V call is TRBV20-1, the J call TRBJ1-1, with 7 positions matching TRBD1. Unmatched junction bases numbered 1, after V lost 6 bases and J lost 0 bases. The CDR3 has 12 amino acids. CDR1 is DFQATT, CDR2 SNEGSKA, per germline (reference sequence). CDR3 sequence (DNA): TGCAGTGCAGACAGGGTGAACACTGAAGCTTTCTTT. Protein product: CSADRVNTEAFF.

This clonotype was detected many times. The chain is built from TRBV3-1 and TRBJ2-1; 9 bases align to TRBD2. With V trimmed by 4 bases and J by 2 bases, 3 bases remained unmatched. Germline CDR1 is LGHDT and CDR2 is YNNKEL (reference sequence). The CDR3 is 15 residues long. The chain's CDR3 is CASSRSGGAYNEQFF. For the CDR3, the DNA is TGTGCCAGCAGCCGTAGCGGGGGCGCCTACAATGAGCAGTTCTTC.

This clonotype appeared many times. The chain uses TRBV28 and TRBJ2-7; D is undetermined. V lost 5 bases and J 1 base, leaving 9 bases between the germline ends. The germline gives CDR1 MDHEN, CDR2 SYDVKM. This CDR3 has 13 amino acids. In DNA, the CDR3 is TGTGCCAGCAGTACGGACGGATCCTACGAGCAGTACTTC. Translated, it gives CASSTDGSYEQYF.

This clonotype was observed at least ten times. This chain joins TRBV19 and TRBJ2-2; the match to TRBD1 covers 8 bases. Germline CDR1 LNHDA, CDR2 SQIVND (reference sequence). The CDR3 runs 15 residues. Germline trimming cut 5 bases from V and 5 bases from J; bases unmatched to any gene: 7. The CDR3 DNA is TGTGCCAGTAGTGGCGACAGGGGAAGGACCGGGGAGCTGTTTTTT. Its translation: CASSGDRGRTGELFF.

The chain is built from TRBV2 and TRBJ2-1; the match to TRBD1 covers 9 bases. The CDR3 is 14 residues long. CDR1 is SNHLY and CDR2 is FYNNEI in the germline V gene. The ends lost 10 bases at V and 4 bases at J; junction bases unmatched: 8. CDR3 region: CAIAGTGPYNEQFF. For the CDR3, the DNA is TGTGCCATAGCCGGGACAGGGCCTTACAATGAGCAGTTCTTC. The full variable domain, completed using reference TRBV2 and TRBJ2-1, is EPEVTQTPSHQVTQMGQEVILRCVPISNHLYFYWYRQILGQKVEFLVSFYNNEISEKSEIFDDQFSVERPDGSNFTLKIRSTKLEDSAMYFCAIAGTGPYNEQFFGPGTRLTVL.

This clonotype came up a few times. This sequence may be a read error, since a much larger clone differs from it by one base. A read error is likely, as this CDR3 ends without the conserved phenylalanine or tryptophan. This chain links TRBV6-2 or TRBV6-3 with TRBJ1-5; TRBD1 agrees at 7 bases. CDR1 is MNHEY, CDR2 SVGEGT, per germline. The CDR3 runs 14 residues. V was clipped by 6 bases and J by 7 bases; unmatched bases: 9. Here the CDR3 DNA reads TGTGCCAGCAGGACCGGGACAGCCAACCAGCCCCAGCATTCT. Translating gives CASRTGTANQPQHS.

This clonotype was found many times. The chain employs TRBV7-9 and TRBJ2-3; D is unclear. The length of the CDR3 is 13 residues. Germline V gene data show CDR1 as SEHNR and CDR2 as FQNEAQ (reference sequence). V lost 5 bases, J lost 4 bases, and 10 bases lay in between. CDR3 DNA sequence: TGTGCCAGCAGCAGATCAGGCCCAGATACGCAGTATTTT. Translation: CASSRSGPDTQYF.

V usage is TRBV18 and J usage is TRBJ1-5; no reliable D call. The length of the CDR3 is 13 residues. The V gene lost 6 bases and the J gene lost 3 bases, with 9 bases spanning the gap. In germline, CDR1 is KGHSH, CDR2 LQKENI. The CDR3 coding sequence is TGTGCCAGCTCTTCAAAGAACAATCAGCCCCAGCATTTT. Residues: CASSSKNNQPQHF.

This clonotype was counted ten times or more. This rearrangement joins TRBV7-7 to TRBJ2-2; perhaps TRBD2 as D (6 bases). The CDR3 has 14 residues. Germline CDR1 reads SSHAT; CDR2 reads FNYEAQ (reference sequence). V dropped 1 base and J dropped 6 bases, with 9 bases sitting between them. The CDR3 is CASSLERASGELFF. The CDR3 nucleotides read TGTGCCAGCAGCTTAGAGCGGGCGTCCGGGGAGCTGTTTTTT.